The 21 T cell receptor beta chains listed next were all sequenced from one sample in a study of blood T cells in healthy people across ages. A second PCR, run for about 6 to 11 cycles, used a sample-barcoded 5' primer plus a J-beta primer mix. One entry per CDR3 protein, called by TCRdb with MiXCR from the 5' RACE reads. The sample has approximately 600,000 distinct CDR3 sequences, roughly 53% seen once. The sequencing sample was made of blood. These receptors were collected from a man in his sixties in good health.

As to this clonotype: The junction departs from the called germline gene at one end, perhaps through a read error. This rearrangement joins TRBV29-1 to TRBJ2-4; 8 nucleotides agree with TRBD2. The CDR3 runs to 16 residues. From germline, CDR1 is SQVTM and CDR2 ANQGSEA. In DNA, the CDR3 is TGCACCGTTGTGACCCTTTACGGGGGGGCAGGAAACATTCAGTACTTC. Its translation: CTVVTLYGGAGNIQYF.

J is TRBJ2-3 and V is TRBV6-5; D not certain. Trimming shortened V by 5 bases and J by 4 bases, and 10 bases separated the two germline ends. This CDR3 region has 13 residues. The germline CDR1 and CDR2 sequences are MNHEY and SVGAGI. The chain's CDR3 is CASSRMGADTQYF. In DNA form, the CDR3 reads TGTGCCAGCAGTCGGATGGGCGCAGATACGCAGTATTTT.

This clonotype showed up just once. The chain uses TRBV4-2 and TRBJ2-3; 12 nucleotides align to TRBD2. Germline CDR1 is LGHNA and CDR2 is YNFKEQ. The CDR3 loop spans 16 amino acids. The junction had 4 bases not matched to a gene; V was cut back by 0 bases and J by 6 bases. The CDR3 DNA reads as TGTGCCAGCAGCCAAGATGCTAGCGGGAGGGGGGATACGCAGTATTTT. This gives the protein CASSQDASGRGDTQYF.

This clonotype was recorded only once. The rearrangement joins TRBV28 to TRBJ2-7, with TRBD2 as a possible D gene (6 bases). CDR3 size: 13 residues. Germline CDR1 MDHEN, CDR2 SYDVKM. Trimming pared 6 bases from V and 2 bases from J, leaving 11 bases between. The CDR3 spells CASSSGLPYEQYF. CDR3 DNA: TGTGCCAGCAGCTCCGGACTACCCTACGAGCAGTACTTC.

The chain combines TRBV20-1 with TRBJ2-7; 12 bases are shared with TRBD2. The trim removed 6 bases at V and 4 bases at J, leaving 10 bases unmatched. Germline CDR1 and CDR2: DFQATT and SNEGSKA (reference sequence). There are 15 residues in the CDR3. This CDR3 is CSALLAGGRGYEQYF. DNA for the CDR3: TGCAGTGCCCTACTAGCGGGGGGACGCGGATACGAGCAGTACTTC.

The V call is TRBV29-1, the J call TRBJ2-1; D call uncertain. Trimming pared 6 bases from V and 13 bases from J, leaving 16 bases between. CDR1 is SQVTM and CDR2 is ANQGSEA in the germline V gene. The CDR3 runs 11 residues. The CDR3 DNA sequence: TGCAGCGTCGCAAGGAGCGAGACCCAGTTCTTC. Protein: CSVARSETQFF.

This clonotype turned up a few times. The rearrangement links TRBV7-7 to TRBJ2-5; the D gene is possibly TRBD2 (6 bases). The germline V gene has CDR1 SSHAT and CDR2 FNYEAQ (reference sequence). The CDR3 totals 15 residues. The V and J ends lost 5 bases and 3 bases respectively, with 16 bases between them. In DNA form, the CDR3 reads TGTGCCAGCAGCCCTCGGACTACCGGGAAAGAGACCCAGTACTTC. Protein: CASSPRTTGKETQYF.

CDR3 in DNA: TGCAGTGCTAAAGAGGACAGGGGGCACGATGGCTACACCTTC. Protein product: CSAKEDRGHDGYTF. The chain has TRBV20-1 and TRBJ1-2; TRBD1 agrees at 11 bases. J was trimmed by 6 bases and V by 4 bases; bases with no gene match: 7. The CDR3 has 14 residues. Germline V gene data show CDR1 as DFQATT and CDR2 as SNEGSKA (reference sequence).

Points on this clonotype: Compared with germline, one end of the junction differs, possibly owing to a read error. V is TRBV12-3 or TRBV12-4 and J is TRBJ1-2; D gene ambiguous. CDR3 length: 12 amino acids. The CDR3 region is CASSLGAYDYTF. DNA for the CDR3: TGTGCCAGCAGTTTAGGGGCCTATGACTACACCTTC.

The chain carries TRBV7-2 and TRBJ2-1; D is ambiguous. The V and J ends lost 1 base and 8 bases respectively, with 12 bases between them. This CDR3 has 14 residues. CDR1 and CDR2 from the germline V gene are SGHTA and FQGNSA. The CDR3 bases are TGTGCCAGCAGCTTAGTAACGGGTTTCGATGAGCAGTTCTTC. Translated, it gives CASSLVTGFDEQFF.

The CDR3: CAILGQGGTDTQYF. CDR3 DNA sequence: TGTGCCATCCTAGGACAGGGTGGAACAGATACGCAGTATTTT. The V gene is TRBV10-3, the J gene TRBJ2-3, with 8 positions matching TRBD1. Germline CDR1 and CDR2: ENHRY and SYGVKD. With 8 bases clipped from V and 3 bases from J, the junction kept 7 bases outside the gene matches. This CDR3 is built from 14 residues.

The rearrangement joins TRBV7-9 to TRBJ2-2; a weak D match, TRBD1 (6 bases). The CDR3 is made up of 16 amino acids. Trimming cost V 7 bases and J 2 bases, with 17 bases left between them. Germline CDR1 is SEHNR and CDR2 is FQNEAQ (reference sequence). CDR3 DNA: TGTGCCAGCACCCGCTTAGGGACACTTAACACCGGGGAGCTGTTTTTT. Amino acids: CASTRLGTLNTGELFF.

The V and J genes are TRBV29-1 and TRBJ1-1; 9 bases agree with TRBD1. V shed 7 bases and J 4 bases; nucleotides not matched to a gene: 10. The CDR3 loop spans 14 amino acids. From germline, CDR1 is SQVTM and CDR2 ANQGSEA. In DNA form, the CDR3 reads TGCAGCGCCCGGGGACAGGGAAGAGGCACTGAAGCTTTCTTT. It is translated as CSARGQGRGTEAFF.

This clonotype was recorded once. This sequence joins TRBV29-1 and TRBJ2-5; D is perhaps TRBD2 (5 bases). CDR1 is SQVTM, CDR2 ANQGSEA, per germline. The V end was cut by 7 bases, the J end by 5 bases, with 14 bases between. This CDR3 comprises 12 residues. CDR3 sequence reads: CSAIRRRETQYF. The CDR3 DNA reads as TGCAGCGCTATCAGGAGGCGGGAGACCCAGTACTTC.

A note on this clonotype: A much larger clonotype is one base distant, so this may be a read error. The rearrangement joins TRBV20-1 to TRBJ2-1, with D hard to call. The J call may not be correct, given that the DNA end is closer to TRBJ2-7. Germline CDR1 and CDR2: DFQATT and SNEGSKA (reference sequence). The CDR3 covers 14 residues. The CDR3 reads CSARDGISYNEQYF. The CDR3 nucleotides are TGCAGTGCTAGAGATGGGATCTCCTACAATGAGCAGTACTTC.

This clonotype was counted between two and nine times. The gene calls are TRBV15 and TRBJ2-4; 7 bases align to TRBD1. The assigned J gene may be wrong: the sequence end matches TRBJ2-7 better. The CDR3 is 14 residues long. From germline, CDR1 is LNHNV and CDR2 YYDKDF (reference sequence). Here the CDR3 reads CATSAWERTGEQYF. The CDR3 nucleotides are TGTGCCACCAGCGCCTGGGAGAGGACAGGCGAGCAGTACTTC.

The chain has TRBV2 and TRBJ1-2, with 7 bases aligning to TRBD1. Trimming removed 8 bases from V and 9 bases from J; junction bases left unmatched: 9. CDR1 SNHLY and CDR2 FYNNEI come from the germline V gene. This CDR3 has 12 residues. CDR3 sequence: CASGTVPRRYTF. The CDR3 DNA reads TGTGCCAGCGGGACAGTGCCCCGGCGCTACACCTTC.

This clonotype was found a few times. J is TRBJ1-1 and V is TRBV6-4; perhaps TRBD1 as D (5 bases). The germline V gene encodes CDR1 MRHNA and CDR2 SNTAGT. CDR3 length: 13 residues. Between the trimmed V and J ends, which lost 8 bases and 1 base, there was a span of 11 bases. The CDR3 loop is CASVVGENTEAFF. The CDR3 nucleotides read TGTGCCAGCGTGGTGGGGGAGAACACTGAAGCTTTCTTT.

The V gene is TRBV24-1, the J gene TRBJ1-1, with D uncertain. CDR1 and CDR2 from the germline V gene are KGHDR and SFDVKD. V was shortened by 11 bases and J by 0 bases, with 12 bases between the two germline ends. The CDR3 is 13 amino acids. The CDR3 nucleotides read TGTGCCATCAGGAGGGAAATGAACACTGAAGCTTTCTTT. Its protein product is CAIRREMNTEAFF.

With respect to this clonotype: One junction end does not reproduce the germline sequence, and a read error may be involved. The chain links TRBV7-2 to TRBJ2-4; D is uncertain. The J call may not be correct, given that the DNA end is closer to TRBJ2-5. This CDR3 is 14 amino acids long. Germline CDR1 is SGHTA and CDR2 is FQGNSA. CDR3 loop: CASSLGFGQETQYF. The CDR3 nucleotides read TGTGCCAGCAGTTTAGGGTTTGGGCAAGAGACCCAGTACTTC.

The genes are TRBV18 and TRBJ2-4; 7 bases agree with TRBD1. Judging by the DNA end, TRBJ2-7 fits better; the J call may be wrong. Germline V gene sequence: CDR1 KGHSH, CDR2 LQKENI. The CDR3 has 16 amino acids. CDR3 sequence (DNA): TGTGCCAGCTCACTACTTAACAGGGGTCTTGGGGACGAGCAGTACTTC. This gives the protein CASSLLNRGLGDEQYF.